These 17 T cell receptor beta chains came from one sample sequenced in a study of beta chain features in type 1 diabetes. Expressed TCRB transcripts were sequenced after all isolated RNA was converted to cDNA. Sequencing was performed with immunoSEQ multiplex PCR; in TCRdb, only in-frame clones are kept and a portion is missing. The table records about 230,000 clones, over 8.5% of them present only once. The sample taken for sequencing was naive CD4+ T cells from blood. These receptors came from a woman in her late teens or twenties in good health.

This clone was found a few times. The chain is built from TRBV7-3 and TRBJ2-3; 10 bases align to TRBD2. Per the germline V gene, CDR1 is SGHTA and CDR2 is FQGTGA. The CDR3 has 15 amino acids. V lost 4 bases to trimming and J lost 7 bases; unmatched junction nucleotides: 8. CDR3 region: CASSSAGGHLYTQYF. The CDR3 DNA sequence: TGTGCCAGCAGCTCAGCGGGGGGGCACCTCTATACGCAGTATTTT.

In its sample, this clone was seen a few times. This chain joins TRBV14 and TRBJ2-1, with a weak D call TRBD2 (6 bases). Germline values: CDR1 SGHDN, CDR2 FVKESK. V was pared by 3 bases and J by 4 bases, with 10 bases between. This CDR3 spans 14 amino acids. The CDR3 loop reads CASSQRGLYNEQFF. Written as DNA, the CDR3 is TGTGCCAGCAGCCAGCGGGGTCTTTACAATGAGCAGTTCTTC.

The J gene is TRBJ1-4, the V gene TRBV6-1, with 7 bases lining up with TRBD1. The V segment lost 8 bases and the J segment 4 bases; nucleotides outside the gene matches: 10. This CDR3 comprises 15 residues. From germline, CDR1 is MNHNS and CDR2 SASEGT. For the CDR3, the DNA is TGTGCCAGCCAAGCCGAACAGGGGATTAATGAAAAACTGTTTTTT. This gives the protein CASQAEQGINEKLFF.

This clone was counted a few times. The CDR3: CASSFRLRRVGNTDTQYF. The CDR3, as DNA: TGTGCCAGCAGCTTCAGACTTAGGAGGGTTGGAAACACAGATACGCAGTATTTT. This rearrangement joins TRBV7-8 to TRBJ2-3; D perhaps matches TRBD2 (6 bases). This CDR3 is 18 amino acids long. The V gene lost 3 bases and the J gene lost 2 bases, with 21 bases spanning the gap. Germline assignment: CDR1 SGHVS and CDR2 FQNEAQ.

V usage is TRBV6-5 and J usage is TRBJ1-2; D gene unclear. The V and J ends lost 5 bases and 2 bases respectively, with 9 bases between them. The germline V gene has CDR1 MNHEY and CDR2 SVGAGI. This CDR3 spans 13 amino acids. DNA of the CDR3: TGTGCCAGCAGTACTACGACGAACTATGGCTACACCTTC. As protein: CASSTTTNYGYTF.

This chain uses TRBV11-2 with TRBJ2-7; 7 bases map to TRBD1. This CDR3 has 16 residues. V was pared by 5 bases and J by 3 bases, with 13 bases of the junction left unmatched. Germline CDR1 SGHAT, CDR2 FQNNGV. DNA of the CDR3: TGTGCCAGCAGCCCCGTACAGGGGAAAAGATTCTACGAGCAGTACTTC. This gives the protein CASSPVQGKRFYEQYF.

This clone was seen a few times. The V call is TRBV21-1, the J call TRBJ2-1; the table's D call, TRBD2, was not checked against the DNA. TRBV21-1 is tagged as a pseudogene. This CDR3 is 14 amino acids long. As DNA, the CDR3 is TGTGCCAGCAGCAAAGCACTAGCGGGGAATGAGCAGTTCTTC. Protein: CASSKALAGNEQFF.

This clone was counted a few times. The J gene is TRBJ1-1, the V gene TRBV6-5; D uncertain. V lost 7 bases and J lost 1, with 4 bases in between. The CDR3 extends over 11 amino acids. Germline lookup yields CDR1 MNHEY and CDR2 SVGAGI. CDR3 region: CASIRNTEAFF. Here the CDR3 DNA reads TGTGCCAGCATCAGGAACACTGAAGCTTTCTTT.

This clone has a handful of counts. The V and J genes are TRBV19 and TRBJ2-2; TRBD1 aligns across 9 bases. J lost 6 bases, V lost 4 bases, and 3 bases had no gene match. The germline V gene has CDR1 LNHDA and CDR2 SQIVND (reference sequence). The CDR3 runs 14 residues. CDR3 amino acids: CASSNGQGPGELFF. The DNA for the CDR3 is TGTGCCAGTAGTAATGGACAGGGGCCCGGGGAGCTGTTTTTT.

The chain has TRBV6-4 and TRBJ2-1; 10 bases fit TRBD2. V was clipped by 6 bases and J by 4 bases; unmatched bases: 9. CDR1 MRHNA and CDR2 SNTAGT come from the germline V gene. This CDR3 contains 16 residues. The DNA for the CDR3 is TGTGCCAGCAGCCCAGGGGGACTAGCGCCGTACAATGAGCAGTTCTTC. Its translation: CASSPGGLAPYNEQFF.

The chain couples TRBV12-5 to TRBJ2-1, with D hard to call. Germline V gene data show CDR1 as LGHNT and CDR2 as FRNRAP. The CDR3 is made up of 16 amino acids. Trimming pared 0 bases from V and 3 bases from J, leaving 12 bases between. This CDR3 is CASGLVVNPNYNEQFF. CDR3 DNA sequence: TGTGCTAGTGGTTTGGTAGTCAACCCTAACTACAATGAGCAGTTCTTC. The whole variable domain, filled in from reference TRBV12-5 and TRBJ2-1, reads DARVTQTPRHKVTEMGQEVTMRCQPILGHNTVFWYRQTMMQGLELLAYFRNRAPLDDSGMPKDRFSAEMPDATLATLKIQPSEPRDSAVYFCASGLVVNPNYNEQFFGPGTRLTVL.

This clone was counted at least ten times. The chain uses TRBV19 and TRBJ2-6; 7 bases line up with TRBD1. Looked up from germline, CDR1 is LNHDA and CDR2 is SQIVND (reference sequence). This CDR3 contains 15 residues. V shed 4 bases, J shed 4 bases, and the junction held 4 bases outside the gene matches. CDR3 protein: CASSTGTVGANVLTF. Written as DNA, the CDR3 is TGTGCCAGTAGTACCGGGACAGTGGGGGCCAACGTCCTGACTTTC.

This chain connects TRBV2 to TRBJ2-5, with 11 nucleotides matching TRBD2. The end of the DNA fits TRBJ2-7 better, so the J call may be wrong. The V gene's germline CDR1 is SNHLY and CDR2 FYNNEI. The CDR3 is 14 residues long. CDR3 coding DNA: TGTGCCAGCAGGGGGACTAGCGGCGCCTACGAGCAGTACTTC. It translates to CASRGTSGAYEQYF.

This clone has more than one count but fewer than ten. The chain links TRBV4-2 to TRBJ1-5, with 7 bases that match TRBD1. CDR3 length: 15 amino acids. Germline CDR1 reads LGHNA; CDR2 reads YNFKEQ. The V and J ends lost 5 bases and 0 bases, in that order; junction bases with no gene match: 4. CDR3 bases: TGTGCCAGCAGCGGGCGACAGGGTAGCAATCAGCCCCAGCATTTT. It encodes CASSGRQGSNQPQHF.

This clone was counted ten times or more. The rearrangement joins TRBV19 to TRBJ2-5, with D tentatively TRBD1 (5 bases). Germline V gives CDR1 LNHDA, CDR2 SQIVND (reference sequence). Trimming took 4 bases from V and 3 from J, leaving 12 bases between them. The CDR3 loop spans 14 amino acids. The CDR3 here is CASSTPSREETQYF. The CDR3 DNA follows: TGTGCCAGTAGTACCCCCTCCAGGGAAGAGACCCAGTACTTC.

The genes are TRBV5-6 and TRBJ1-3, with 7 nucleotides matching TRBD1. V shed 0 bases, J shed 3 bases, and the junction held 0 bases outside the gene matches. The V gene's germline CDR1 is SGHDT and CDR2 YYEEEE. This CDR3 comprises 14 residues. CDR3 in amino acids: CASSLAGGGNTIYF. In DNA, the CDR3 is TGTGCCAGCAGCTTGGCAGGGGGTGGAAACACCATATATTTT.

As regards this clone: The sample carries other DNA sequences with the same CDR3. V gene TRBV30 combines with J gene TRBJ1-2; D is possibly TRBD1 (6 bases). V was clipped by 0 bases and J by 3 bases, with 11 bases between them. The CDR3 loop spans 14 amino acids. The germline V gene encodes CDR1 GTSNPN and CDR2 SVGIG (reference sequence). The CDR3 DNA follows: TGTGCCTGGAGTGTGCCCCCAGGGGACTATGGCTACACCTTC. This encodes CAWSVPPGDYGYTF.